The present T cell receptor beta chain was sequenced within a study of T cell responses to AZD1222 COVID-19 vaccine. Findings and limits, study-wide: Increased Spike-specific TCR breadth and depth were observed after two AZD1222 doses. Most donors were white British and more were female, and clonal diversity was possibly underestimated. The study reported that nearly half of spike-specific TCRs target unmutated variant regions.

About this clone itself: Antigen: not known.

V dropped 1 base and J dropped 6; count of bases not matched to a gene: 3. Germline assignment: CDR1 SGHRS and CDR2 YFSETQ. There are 14 residues in the CDR3. Method: immunoSEQ multiplex PCR; TCRdb's copy keeps in-frame clones and lacks some. The repertoire holds about 180,000 clones, with around nine tenths as singletons. Pooling of second doses given at about 4 or about 12 weeks was done. This TCR came from an adult who received the AZD1222 COVID-19 vaccine. The sample consisted of peripheral blood, taken 28 days after the second AZD1222 dose. The chain recombines TRBV5-1 with TRBJ2-2; 7 bases fit TRBD1. CDR3 sequence: CASSLRQGAGELFF. The CDR3 nucleotides read TGCGCCAGCAGCTTGAGGCAGGGGGCCGGGGAGCTGTTTTTT.